These 3 T cell receptor beta chains came from one sample sequenced in a study of blood T cells in healthy people across ages. PCR was performed a second time for about 6 to 12 cycles using a sample-barcoded 5' primer and a J-beta primer mix. TCRdb re-derived calls from the 5' RACE reads in MiXCR, one entry per CDR3 protein. The data show roughly 1,800,000 distinct CDR3 sequences, less than 50% seen once. Sequencing input: blood. The receptors stem from a woman aged 40 to 50 in good health.

V is TRBV20-1 and J is TRBJ2-3, with TRBD1 matching 10 bases. J gave up 2 bases and V 3 bases, and 5 bases lay outside the gene matches. Germline CDR1 is DFQATT and CDR2 is SNEGSKA (reference sequence). The CDR3 extends over 15 amino acids. CDR3 DNA sequence: TGCAGTGCTAGGGGGACAGGGGCTAACACAGATACGCAGTATTTT. Its protein is CSARGTGANTDTQYF.

The chain links TRBV14 to TRBJ2-4, with D unresolved. The J call is doubtful: the DNA matches TRBJ2-7 better. Looked up from germline, CDR1 is SGHDN and CDR2 is FVKESK. This CDR3 is built from 15 residues. The CDR3 DNA reads TGTGCCAGCAGCCAACACCTGGGGTCCTCCTACGAGCAGTACTTC. Protein product: CASSQHLGSSYEQYF.

The chain combines TRBV11-3 with TRBJ2-1; 7 bases fit TRBD2. V lost 6 bases and J lost 0; bases outside the gene matches: 11. In germline, CDR1 is SGHNT, CDR2 YENEEA. This CDR3 has 17 residues. For the CDR3, the DNA is TGTGCCAGCAGTGGAATAGCGGGTGCTAGCTCCTACAATGAGCAGTTCTTC. It encodes CASSGIAGASSYNEQFF.